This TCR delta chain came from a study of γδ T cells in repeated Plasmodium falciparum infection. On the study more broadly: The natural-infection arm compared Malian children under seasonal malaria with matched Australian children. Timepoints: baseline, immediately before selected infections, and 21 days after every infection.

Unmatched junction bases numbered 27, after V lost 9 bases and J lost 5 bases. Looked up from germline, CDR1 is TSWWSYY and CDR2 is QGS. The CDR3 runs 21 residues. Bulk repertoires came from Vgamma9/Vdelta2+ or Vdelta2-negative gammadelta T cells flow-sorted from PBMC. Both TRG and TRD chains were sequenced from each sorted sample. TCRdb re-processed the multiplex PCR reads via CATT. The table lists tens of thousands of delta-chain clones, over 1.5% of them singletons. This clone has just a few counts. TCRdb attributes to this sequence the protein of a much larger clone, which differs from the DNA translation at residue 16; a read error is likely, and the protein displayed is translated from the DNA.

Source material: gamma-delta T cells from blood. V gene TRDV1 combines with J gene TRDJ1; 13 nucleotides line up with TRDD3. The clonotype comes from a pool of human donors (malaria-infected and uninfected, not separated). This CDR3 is CALRVLPTIITGGYAIDKLIF. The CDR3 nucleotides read TGTGCTCTGCGGGTCCTTCCTACGATAATAACTGGGGGATACGCAATTGATAAACTCATCTTT.